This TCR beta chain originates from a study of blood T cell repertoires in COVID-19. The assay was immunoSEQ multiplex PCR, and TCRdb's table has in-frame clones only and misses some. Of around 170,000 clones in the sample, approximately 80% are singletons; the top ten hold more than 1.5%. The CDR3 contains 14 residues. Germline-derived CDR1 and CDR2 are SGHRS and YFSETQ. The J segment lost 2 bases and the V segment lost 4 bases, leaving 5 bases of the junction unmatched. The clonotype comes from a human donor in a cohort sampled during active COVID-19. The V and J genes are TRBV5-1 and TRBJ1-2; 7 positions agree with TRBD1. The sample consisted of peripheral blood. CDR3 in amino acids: CASSPTGANYGYTF. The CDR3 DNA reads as TGCGCCAGCAGCCCCACAGGGGCCAACTATGGCTACACCTTC.